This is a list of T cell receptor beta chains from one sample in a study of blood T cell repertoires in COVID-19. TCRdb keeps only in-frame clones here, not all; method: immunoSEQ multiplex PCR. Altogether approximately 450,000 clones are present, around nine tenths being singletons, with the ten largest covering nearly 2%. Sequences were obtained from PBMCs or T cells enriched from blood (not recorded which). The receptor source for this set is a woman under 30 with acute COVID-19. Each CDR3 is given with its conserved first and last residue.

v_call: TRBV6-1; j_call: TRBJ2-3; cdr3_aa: CASSEVSGGGTDTQYF
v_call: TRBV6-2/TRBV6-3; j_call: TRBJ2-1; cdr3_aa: CASSRATSGSPFF
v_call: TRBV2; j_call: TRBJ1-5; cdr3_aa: CASSERLDQPQHF
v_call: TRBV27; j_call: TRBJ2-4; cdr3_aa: CASTETSGKNIQYF
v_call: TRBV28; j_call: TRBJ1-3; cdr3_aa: CASSLQGRGNTIYF
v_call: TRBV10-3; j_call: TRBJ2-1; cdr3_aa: CATHSGRNEQFF
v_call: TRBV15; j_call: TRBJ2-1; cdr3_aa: CATSRGTRTVNNEQFF
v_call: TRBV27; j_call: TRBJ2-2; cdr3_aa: CASSLSTGAGELFF
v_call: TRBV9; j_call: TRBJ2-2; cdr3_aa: CASRTTGSNTGELFF
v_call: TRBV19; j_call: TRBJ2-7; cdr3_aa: CASRLAGGQEQYF
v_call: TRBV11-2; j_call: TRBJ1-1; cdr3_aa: CASSLWGEYTEAFF
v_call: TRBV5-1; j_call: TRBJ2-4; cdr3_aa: CASSAVGGVKNIQYF
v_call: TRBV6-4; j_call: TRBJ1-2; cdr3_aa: CASSPDRSNYGYTF
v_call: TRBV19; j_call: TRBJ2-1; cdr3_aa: CASSILISKVNKEDEQFF
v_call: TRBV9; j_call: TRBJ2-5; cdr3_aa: CASSVGLGRAGASQETQYF
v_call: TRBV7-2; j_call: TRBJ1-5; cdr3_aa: CASSLTSGLNAQPQHF
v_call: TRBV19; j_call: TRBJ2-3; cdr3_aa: CASTLSYPPSTDTQYF
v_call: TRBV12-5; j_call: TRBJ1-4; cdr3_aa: CASGLGLGEKLFF
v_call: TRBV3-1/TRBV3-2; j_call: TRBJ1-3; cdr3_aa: CASSQMTGGSGNTIYF
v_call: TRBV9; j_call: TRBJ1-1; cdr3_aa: CASSGNKGLAGRTEAFF
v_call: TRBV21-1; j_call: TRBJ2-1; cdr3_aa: CASSKIGGAYYNEQFF
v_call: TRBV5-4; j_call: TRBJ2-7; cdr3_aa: CASSLFRGSYEQYF
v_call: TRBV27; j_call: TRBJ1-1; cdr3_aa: CASSSGMGTEAFF
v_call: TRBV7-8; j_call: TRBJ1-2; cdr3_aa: CASSSDIYGYTF
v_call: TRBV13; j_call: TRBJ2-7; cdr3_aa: CASRPYGGQLYEQYF
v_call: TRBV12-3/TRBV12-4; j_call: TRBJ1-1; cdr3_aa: CASKSGNTEAFF
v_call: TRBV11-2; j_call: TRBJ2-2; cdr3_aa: CASSLLGGLNTGELFF
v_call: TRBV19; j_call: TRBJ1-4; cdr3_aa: CASSLPGQGATNEKLFF
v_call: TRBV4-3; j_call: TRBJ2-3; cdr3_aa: CASSQGLAGGGNTQYF
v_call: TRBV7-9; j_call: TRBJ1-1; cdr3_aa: CASRPTGPRPGTEAFF
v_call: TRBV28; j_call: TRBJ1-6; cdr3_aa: CASSFRGRSPLHF
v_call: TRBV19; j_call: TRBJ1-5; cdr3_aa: CASSRSPGGNQPQHF
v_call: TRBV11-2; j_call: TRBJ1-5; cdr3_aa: CASSQTTGGNQPQHF
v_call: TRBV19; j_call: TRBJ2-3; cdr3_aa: CASSETGGRPDTQYF
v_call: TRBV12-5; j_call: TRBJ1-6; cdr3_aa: CATSKLSNSPLHF
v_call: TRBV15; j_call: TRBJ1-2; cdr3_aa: CATSAPGDRRYGYTF
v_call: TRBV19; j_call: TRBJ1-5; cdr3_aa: CASMGQGKGYNQPQHF
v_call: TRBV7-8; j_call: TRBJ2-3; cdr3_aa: CASSSGASGTSTDTQYF
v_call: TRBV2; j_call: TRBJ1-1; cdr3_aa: CASSVVEQGGTEAFF
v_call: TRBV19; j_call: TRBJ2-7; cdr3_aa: CASQISGTGSYEQYF
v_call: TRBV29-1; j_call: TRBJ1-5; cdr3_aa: CSVSGQGAHGQPQHF
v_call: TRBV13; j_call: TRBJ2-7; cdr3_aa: CASSPNRAITYEQYF
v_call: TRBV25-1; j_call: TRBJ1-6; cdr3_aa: CASRKTGNSPLHF
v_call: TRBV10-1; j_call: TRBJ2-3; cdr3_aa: CASSVAGITDTQYF
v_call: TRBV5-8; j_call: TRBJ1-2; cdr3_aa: CASSSYRTVGGYTF
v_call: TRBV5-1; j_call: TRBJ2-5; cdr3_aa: CASSFVGGETQYF
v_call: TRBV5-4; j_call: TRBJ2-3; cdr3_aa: CASSLVAGGVTDTQYF
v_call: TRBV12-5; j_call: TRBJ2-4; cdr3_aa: CASGSRLGAKNIQYF
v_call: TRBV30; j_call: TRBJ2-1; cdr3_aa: CAWSSGRATQFF
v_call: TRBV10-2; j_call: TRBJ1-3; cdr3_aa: CASSSATGSGNTIYF
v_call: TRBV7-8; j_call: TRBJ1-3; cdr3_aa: CASSFGTGAAGNTIYF
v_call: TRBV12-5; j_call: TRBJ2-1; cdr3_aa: CASGLPYGSSYNEQFF
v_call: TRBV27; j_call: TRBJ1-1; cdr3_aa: CASRPRAGDTEAFF
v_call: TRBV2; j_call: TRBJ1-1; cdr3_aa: CASSEDRTTEAFF